This TCR beta chain was observed in a study of blood T cell repertoires in COVID-19. At the level of the study: From the United States, Italy and Spain came samples of acute and convalescent COVID-19. T cells, B-cell-depleted T cells, or PBMCs supplied cDNA or gDNA.

Trimming shortened V by 4 bases and J by 5 bases, and 9 bases separated the two germline ends. The CDR3 loop spans 12 amino acids. CDR1 and CDR2 from the germline V gene are SGHTS and YDEGEE. In the authors' workflow: Reference gene primer amplification gave nucleated cell count estimates. Sequencing used immunoSEQ multiplex PCR; TCRdb keeps in-frame clones, though not all of them. Clonal size and the V and J genes are those of that table, whereas D and trimming came from the DNA. The repertoire holds some 100,000 clones, with 89% as singletons. The V and J genes are TRBV5-8 and TRBJ2-5, with D unresolved. This TCR was recovered from a woman aged 70-85 years with acute or convalescent COVID-19. The sequenced sample consisted of peripheral blood. CDR3 sequence reads: CASSIIRETQYF. Here the CDR3 DNA reads TGTGCCAGCAGCATAATCCGGGAGACCCAGTACTTC. The full variable domain, its missing parts supplied by reference TRBV5-8 and TRBJ2-5, is EAGVTQSPTHLIKTRGQQATLRCSPISGHTSVYWYQQALGLGLQFLLWYDEGEERNRGNFPPRFSGRQFPNYSSELNVNALELEDSALYLCASSIIRETQYFGPGTRLLVL.